The 23 T cell receptor beta chains given below trace back to one sample, sequenced in a study of blood T cells in healthy people across ages. Next came a second PCR, run for about 7 to 11 cycles, which used a sample-barcoded 5' primer along with a J-beta primer mix. TCRdb re-analysed the 5' RACE reads in MiXCR, keeping a single row per CDR3 protein. The data hold under 1 million distinct CDR3 sequences, with under 45% observed a single time. The specimen was blood. These receptors all stem from a man in his sixties in good health.

The CDR3 nucleotides read TGCAGCGTTGTCGCCGGGTCCGGGGAGCTGTTTTTT. Its protein is CSVVAGSGELFF. This rearrangement joins TRBV29-1 to TRBJ2-2; D call uncertain. Germline V lookup: CDR1 SQVTM, CDR2 ANQGSEA. The CDR3 is 12 amino acids. The ends were cut back, 4 bases at V and 6 bases at J, with 9 bases in the middle.

As concerns this clonotype: This may be a read error: a much more frequent sequence differs by one nucleotide. The J gene is TRBJ1-3, the V gene TRBV4-1; D gene ambiguous. CDR3 length: 17 residues. From germline, CDR1 is MGHRA and CDR2 YSYEKL. The CDR3 DNA sequence: TGCGCCAGCAGCCAAAACCCTGTGGGTAGCTCTGGAGACACCATATATTTT. Its translation is CASSQNPVGSSGDTIYF.

This clonotype has just one count. The chain couples TRBV10-3 to TRBJ1-2, with TRBD1 as a possible D gene (6 bases). From germline, CDR1 is ENHRY and CDR2 SYGVKD. The CDR3 consists of 15 residues. V lost 3 bases and J lost 0, with 11 bases in between. The CDR3 sequence: CAISDLQGANYGYTF. CDR3 DNA: TGTGCCATCAGTGACCTACAGGGAGCTAACTATGGCTACACCTTC.

This clonotype was seen just once. The chain joins TRBV4-1 to TRBJ1-6; no clear D gene. This CDR3 comprises 15 residues. Trimming pared 3 bases from V and 4 bases from J, leaving 10 bases between. Germline-derived CDR1 and CDR2 are MGHRA and YSYEKL. CDR3 loop: CASSQNAGYNSPLHF. Here the CDR3 DNA reads TGCGCCAGCAGCCAGAACGCAGGATATAATTCACCCCTCCACTTT.

The V gene is TRBV12-3 or TRBV12-4, the J gene TRBJ2-3; 8 bases match TRBD1. This CDR3 is built from 14 residues. The V and J ends lost 3 bases and 4 bases, in that order; junction bases with no gene match: 3. CDR3 region: CASSFRQGPDTQYF. The CDR3 coding sequence is TGTGCCAGCAGTTTTAGACAGGGGCCAGATACGCAGTATTTT.

This clonotype has just a few counts. The gene calls are TRBV6-1 and TRBJ2-7, with D hard to call. The CDR3 is made up of 12 amino acids. V lost 9 bases and J 3 bases, leaving 12 bases between the germline ends. Per the germline V gene, CDR1 is MNHNS and CDR2 is SASEGT. The CDR3 protein is CASADKNYEQYF. For the CDR3, the DNA is TGTGCCAGTGCTGACAAGAACTACGAGCAGTACTTC.

This clonotype has just a few counts. The chain combines TRBV28 with TRBJ2-5, with no clear D. Gene TRBJ2-7 matches the end of the DNA better, so the J call may be wrong. The CDR3 loop spans 13 amino acids. Germline V gene lookup returns CDR1 MDHEN and CDR2 SYDVKM. This CDR3 is CASSNQLLGEQYF. CDR3 coding DNA: TGTGCCAGCAGCAACCAACTATTGGGCGAGCAGTACTTC.

There are a few counts of this clonotype. This rearrangement joins TRBV5-5 to TRBJ1-6, with D possibly being TRBD1 (5 bases). Germline CDR1 reads SGHKS; CDR2 reads YYEKEE (reference sequence). The CDR3 length is 14 residues. Between the trimmed V and J ends, which lost 3 bases and 3 bases, there was a span of 7 bases. The CDR3 protein is CASSWDLYNSPLHF. The CDR3 nucleotides read TGTGCCAGCAGCTGGGACCTCTATAATTCACCCCTCCACTTT.

This chain links TRBV27 with TRBJ1-1; D possibly corresponds to TRBD1 (6 bases). The germline gives CDR1 MNHEY, CDR2 SMNVEV (reference sequence). The CDR3 has 15 amino acids. The V end was cut by 4 bases, the J end by 0 bases, with 12 bases between. CDR3 in DNA: TGTGCCAGCAGTTCTCAGGGGACTGTGAACACTGAAGCTTTCTTT. Residues: CASSSQGTVNTEAFF.

The rearrangement links TRBV20-1 to TRBJ2-5, with TRBD2 identical over 7 bases. Trimming cost V 3 bases and J 1 base; bases outside gene matches: 8. The CDR3 length is 15 residues. The germline gives CDR1 DFQATT, CDR2 SNEGSKA (reference sequence). This CDR3 is CSASSQLASQETQYF. DNA of the CDR3: TGCAGTGCTAGCTCCCAACTAGCGTCCCAAGAGACCCAGTACTTC.

The chain has TRBV7-9 and TRBJ1-6; D is unresolved. The V gene's germline CDR1 is SEHNR and CDR2 FQNEAQ (reference sequence). V shed 1 base and J shed 0 bases, with 10 bases lying between them. This CDR3 has 17 residues. The CDR3 reads CASSLGVGNSYNSPLHF. DNA for the CDR3: TGTGCCAGCAGCTTAGGGGTAGGGAACTCCTATAATTCACCCCTCCACTTT.

The J gene is TRBJ2-2, the V gene TRBV20-1, with 7 bases identical to TRBD1. CDR1 and CDR2 (germline): DFQATT, SNEGSKA (reference sequence). The CDR3 covers 13 residues. With V trimmed by 5 bases and J by 4 bases, 4 bases remained unmatched. The CDR3 region is CSAGNRGTGELFF. For the CDR3, the DNA is TGCAGTGCTGGGAACAGGGGCACCGGGGAGCTGTTTTTT.

This clonotype was counted a few times. CDR3 amino acids: CASSLAGGISYEQYF. DNA for the CDR3: TGTGCCAGCAGCTTAGCAGGGGGCATATCCTACGAGCAGTACTTC. The chain carries TRBV7-8 and TRBJ2-7, with 7 bases lining up with TRBD1. The CDR3 length is 15 residues. V lost 0 bases, J lost 1 base, and 3 bases stayed unmatched. Per the germline V gene, CDR1 is SGHVS and CDR2 is FQNEAQ.

The gene calls are TRBV7-2 and TRBJ2-1; maybe TRBD2 (7 bases). V lost 3 bases and J 7 bases, leaving 13 bases between the germline ends. The V gene's germline CDR1 is SGHTA and CDR2 FQGNSA. The CDR3 spans 14 residues. The CDR3 loop is CASSFGGGRNEQFF. The CDR3 DNA is TGTGCCAGCAGCTTTGGCGGGGGCCGTAATGAGCAGTTCTTC.

The rearrangement links TRBV29-1 to TRBJ1-1, with unresolved D. Germline CDR1 reads SQVTM; CDR2 reads ANQGSEA. The CDR3 loop spans 11 amino acids. V was cut by 4 bases and J by 1 base, with 4 bases left in between. Written as DNA, the CDR3 is TGCAGCGTTGGAAGGAACACTGAAGCTTTCTTT. It encodes CSVGRNTEAFF.

This clonotype was detected only a few times. The rearrangement uses TRBV4-3 and TRBJ2-3; no definite D call. Germline V CDR1 and CDR2: LGHNA, YSLEER. This CDR3 has 16 residues. V gave up 4 bases and J gave up 2 bases, with 16 bases separating them. The CDR3 protein is CASSPEFTQYTDTQYF. CDR3 nucleotides: TGCGCCAGCAGCCCGGAGTTTACTCAGTACACAGATACGCAGTATTTT.

CDR3 residues: CAWADMPGQEQFF. The CDR3 nucleotides are TGTGCCTGGGCTGATATGCCGGGACAGGAGCAGTTCTTC. The rearrangement links TRBV30 to TRBJ2-1; 7 bases match TRBD1. Per the germline V gene, CDR1 is GTSNPN and CDR2 is SVGIG (reference sequence). J gave up 10 bases and V 5 bases, and 11 bases lay outside the gene matches. The CDR3 covers 13 residues.

The table lists this clonotype with a few counts. The J gene is TRBJ2-7, the V gene TRBV5-1; 10 bases line up with TRBD2. This CDR3 has 18 amino acids. Unmatched junction bases numbered 15, after V lost 1 base and J lost 5 bases. Germline V gene data show CDR1 as SGHRS and CDR2 as YFSETQ. The CDR3 nucleotides are TGCGCCAGCAGCTTGAGGCCTAGCGGGGGTTCGGCCGTTGACGAGCAGTACTTC. Amino acids: CASSLRPSGGSAVDEQYF.

This clonotype was observed a handful of times. This sequence joins TRBV20-1 and TRBJ2-1; 8 nucleotides align to TRBD2. CDR3 length equals 16 residues. Germline CDR1 DFQATT, CDR2 SNEGSKA (reference sequence). V lost 3 bases, J lost 0 bases, and 7 bases stayed unmatched. In nucleotides, the CDR3 is TGCAGTGCTAGCTTAACGGGGGGGGGCTCCTACAATGAGCAGTTCTTC. Translated: CSASLTGGGSYNEQFF.

This clonotype was recorded a few times. The chain couples TRBV3-1 to TRBJ1-2; D is ambiguous. The V gene lost 0 bases and the J gene lost 6 bases, with 11 bases spanning the gap. Looked up from germline, CDR1 is LGHDT and CDR2 is YNNKEL (reference sequence). The CDR3 totals 14 residues. The CDR3 protein is CASSQENSPHGYTF. The CDR3 DNA follows: TGTGCCAGCAGCCAAGAAAACAGCCCCCATGGCTACACCTTC.

The chain joins TRBV7-2 to TRBJ2-3, with D perhaps matching TRBD1 or TRBD2 (5 bases each). Looked up from germline, CDR1 is SGHTA and CDR2 is FQGNSA. The CDR3 consists of 14 residues. Deletions cut 5 bases from V and 6 bases from J, with 15 bases between. The CDR3 reads CASSVMGTDDTQYF. CDR3 DNA: TGTGCCAGCAGCGTAATGGGGACCGACGATACGCAGTATTTT.

As regards this clonotype: Compared with germline, one end of the junction differs, possibly owing to a read error. The chain carries TRBV7-9 and TRBJ2-1; D is unresolved. Germline lookup yields CDR1 SEHNR and CDR2 FQNEAQ (reference sequence). This CDR3 has 18 residues. This CDR3 reads CASSLYQDLWSSYSEQFF. As DNA, the CDR3 is TGTGCCAGCAGCTTATATCAGGACCTATGGAGCTCCTACAGTGAGCAGTTCTTC. The full variable domain, its missing parts supplied by reference TRBV7-9 and TRBJ2-1, is DTGVSQNPRHKITKRGQNVTFRCDPISEHNRLYWYRQTLGQGPEFLTYFQNEAQLEKSRLLSDRFSAERPKGSFSTLEIQRTEQGDSAMYLCASSLYQDLWSSYSEQFFGPGTRLTVL.

V and J are TRBV6-1 and TRBJ2-3; 8 nucleotides line up with TRBD2. The CDR3 totals 17 residues. V trimming: 6 bases; J trimming: 0 bases; junction bases outside the gene matches: 11. Germline loops: CDR1 MNHNS, CDR2 SASEGT. CDR3 sequence (DNA): TGTGCCAGCAGGCTACGGGGACTAGTCGCTAGCACAGATACGCAGTATTTT. It codes for CASRLRGLVASTDTQYF.